Listed below are T cell receptor beta chains from one sample, sequenced in a study of blood T cell repertoires in COVID-19. The table came from immunoSEQ multiplex PCR; TCRdb's copy has only in-frame clones and leaves some out. The profile covers around 200,000 clones, with 86% appearing a single time and around 6.5% taken by the ten largest. Sequenced: peripheral blood. Source of these receptors: an elderly woman in a cohort sampled during active or convalescent COVID-19. The CDR3 runs from the conserved cysteine through the conserved F or W. D genes are given only for firm matches. Clone size is given for some rows only: seen once, a few or many times, or a class if the clone is expanded.

v_call	cdr3_length	j_call	d_call	clone_size	cdr3_aa	cdr3_nt
TRBV2	13	TRBJ2-1	-	-	CASNWGRRDEQFF	TGTGCCAGCAATTGGGGGAGGCGGGATGAGCAGTTCTTC
TRBV3-1/TRBV3-2	13	TRBJ1-4	-	-	CASSQEVSGKLFF	TGTGCCAGCAGCCAAGAGGTATCCGGGAAACTGTTTTTT
TRBV6-5	14	TRBJ1-6	-	-	CASSYPDRNSPLHF	TGTGCCAGCAGTTACCCGGACAGAAATTCACCCCTCCACTTT
TRBV15	14	TRBJ2-7	-	few	CATSRTRETYEQYF	TGTGCCACCAGCAGAACCCGGGAGACCTACGAGCAGTACTTC
TRBV5-6	17	TRBJ1-1	-	-	CASSLHLIAGGNTEAFF	TGTGCCAGCAGCTTGCACTTGATCGCCGGGGGAAACACTGAAGCTTTCTTT
TRBV5-1	15	TRBJ2-1	-	-	CASSPGTPRPDEQFF	TGCGCCAGCAGCCCCGGGACTCCCAGGCCGGATGAGCAGTTCTTC
TRBV12-5	14	TRBJ1-5	-	-	CASGLGRGIQPQHF	TGTGCTAGTGGTTTAGGGAGGGGCATTCAGCCCCAGCATTTT
TRBV27	14	TRBJ2-7	TRBD1	once	CASSLSDRPYEQYF	TGTGCCAGCAGTTTATCGGACAGGCCCTACGAGCAGTACTTC
TRBV30	15	TRBJ1-5	TRBD1	-	CAWSVRDRGNQPQHF	TGTGCCTGGAGTGTTCGGGACAGGGGCAATCAGCCCCAGCATTTT
TRBV6-5	15	TRBJ1-5	TRBD1	-	CATSSVGQGSQPQHF	TGTGCCACCTCAAGCGTGGGACAGGGTAGTCAGCCCCAGCATTTT
TRBV19	17	TRBJ1-6	TRBD1	-	CASNPGTGSHWDSPLHF	TGTGCCAGTAACCCCGGGACAGGGTCCCACTGGGATTCACCCCTCCACTTT
TRBV5-1	14	TRBJ2-1	TRBD2	-	CASSMGTSGNEQFF	TGCGCCAGCAGCATGGGGACTAGCGGTAATGAGCAGTTCTTC
TRBV27	12	TRBJ1-6	-	-	CASRQGGLPLHF	TGTGCCAGCAGACAAGGAGGTTTACCCCTCCACTTT
TRBV4-3	16	TRBJ2-1	TRBD2	-	CASSQDAGGSYNEQFF	TGCGCCAGCAGCCAAGACGCGGGGGGGAGTTACAATGAGCAGTTCTTC
TRBV28	16	TRBJ2-7	TRBD2	few	CASSPRTGGGHYEQYF	TGTGCCAGCAGTCCCCGCACCGGCGGGGGGCACTACGAGCAGTACTTC
TRBV5-1	14	TRBJ2-7	-	-	CASSVQGRVNEQYF	TGCGCCAGCAGCGTACAGGGTAGAGTCAACGAGCAGTACTTC
TRBV13	13	TRBJ2-2	-	-	CASSLIRTGELFF	TGTGCCAGCAGCTTAATCAGGACCGGGGAGCTGTTTTTT
TRBV5-4	14	TRBJ1-1	-	-	CASSLGTENTEAFF	TGTGCCAGCAGCTTGGGGACAGAGAACACTGAAGCTTTCTTT
TRBV11-2	14	TRBJ2-7	-	-	CASSPPWAAYEQYF	TGTGCCAGCAGCCCACCATGGGCTGCCTACGAGCAGTACTTC
TRBV21-1	19	TRBJ2-2	-	-	CASSKVRGQGTSNTGELFF	TGTGCCAGCAGCAAAGTCCGGGGACAGGGGACATCGAACACCGGGGAGCTGTTTTTT
TRBV19	16	TRBJ2-2	-	-	CASSRTGGSNTGELFF	TGTGCCAGTAGTCGGACAGGAGGGTCGAACACCGGGGAGCTGTTTTTT